These 24 T cell receptor beta chains share one sample of origin, sequenced in a study of shared clonotypes between healthy human individuals. TCRdb's copy holds only in-frame clones and misses some; the assay was immunoSEQ multiplex PCR. The data contain just over 2,000,000 clones, 95% of them singletons. The sequenced material came from naive CD4+ T cells sorted from blood. The subset denotes: CD45RA+ positively selected. The source is a man aged 18 to 35 in good health.

The rearrangement uses TRBV2 and TRBJ2-3, with 9 bases identical to TRBD1. The length of the CDR3 is 12 residues. V lost 6 bases to trimming and J lost 10 bases; unmatched junction nucleotides: 5. Germline V lookup: CDR1 SNHLY, CDR2 FYNNEI. The CDR3 nucleotides are TGTGCCAGCAGCGAAACAGGGGGCGCGCAGTATTTT. This encodes CASSETGGAQYF.

A word on this clone: This sample includes further DNA sequences coding for the same CDR3. V usage is TRBV6-5 and J usage is TRBJ2-7, with D possibly being TRBD1 (6 bases). The CDR3 sequence is 13 residues long. V was shortened by 6 bases and J by 5 bases, with 14 bases between the two germline ends. Germline CDR1 MNHEY, CDR2 SVGAGI. CDR3 amino acids: CASSRGQPDEQYF. The CDR3 DNA is TGTGCCAGCAGCCGAGGACAGCCGGACGAGCAGTACTTC.

The chain employs TRBV4-3 and TRBJ2-7, with D unresolved. V lost 3 bases to trimming and J lost 0 bases, with 9 bases between them. The CDR3 sequence is 14 residues long. Germline V gene lookup returns CDR1 LGHNA and CDR2 YSLEER. CDR3 amino acids: CASSQTRNSYEQYF. CDR3 sequence (DNA): TGCGCCAGCAGCCAGACCAGAAACTCCTACGAGCAGTACTTC.

This clone was counted once. The sample carries other DNA sequences with the same CDR3. The chain combines TRBV9 with TRBJ1-1, with D unclear. Looked up from germline, CDR1 is SGDLS and CDR2 is YYNGEE. Trimming removed 3 bases from V and 5 bases from J, with 11 bases in between. This CDR3 has 13 amino acids. CDR3 DNA sequence: TGTGCCAGCAGCGCAGAGATGGGGACTGAAGCTTTCTTT. Its translation: CASSAEMGTEAFF.

About this clone: This sample also contains other DNA sequences that code for the same CDR3. The chain has TRBV9 and TRBJ1-6; no definite D call. V lost 0 bases to trimming and J lost 3 bases, with 7 bases between them. The CDR3 loop spans 15 amino acids. Germline V gene sequence: CDR1 SGDLS, CDR2 YYNGEE. The CDR3 here is CASSVGPDYNSPLHF. Written as DNA, the CDR3 is TGTGCCAGCAGCGTAGGGCCCGACTATAATTCACCCCTCCACTTT. The full variable domain, completed using reference TRBV9 and TRBJ1-6, is DSGVTQTPKHLITATGQRVTLRCSPRSGDLSVYWYQQSLDQGLQFLIQYYNGEERAKGNILERFSAQQFPDLHSELNLSSLELGDSALYFCASSVGPDYNSPLHFGNGTRLTVT.

As concerns this clone: Since a much larger clone is just one base distant, this may be a read error. The rearrangement uses TRBV7-2 and TRBJ2-2, with D perhaps matching TRBD2 (5 bases). The germline gives CDR1 SGHTA, CDR2 FQGNSA. This CDR3 contains 14 residues. The CDR3 sequence is CASSQDPHTGKLFF. The CDR3 DNA reads TGTGCCAGCAGCCAAGATCCCCACACCGGGAAGCTGTTTTTT.

In DNA, the CDR3 is TGTGCCACCAGCAGAGTGACTGCTGACCTGAACTCTGGGCAGTTCTTC. Translation: CATSRVTADLNSGQFF. The chain recombines TRBV15 with TRBJ2-1; D not resolved. The germline CDR1 and CDR2 sequences are LNHNV and YYDKDF (reference sequence). The germline V and J ends were trimmed by 1 base and 12 bases, with 22 bases remaining between them. CDR3 length equals 16 residues. The entire variable domain, with the rest obtained from reference TRBV15 and TRBJ2-1, is as follows: DAMVIQNPRYQVTQFGKPVTLSCSQTLNHNVMYWYQQKSSQAPKLLFHYYDKDFNNEADTPDNFQSRRPNTSFCFLDIRSPGLGDTAMYLCATSRVTADLNSGQFFGPGTRLTVL.

The chain is built from TRBV7-8 and TRBJ1-6, with D possibly matching TRBD1 (5 bases). This CDR3 has 15 amino acids. The germline V and J ends were trimmed by 1 base and 6 bases, with 10 bases remaining between them. The germline CDR1 and CDR2 sequences are SGHVS and FQNEAQ. The DNA for the CDR3 is TGTGCCAGCAGCTTAGTAGCGACAGCTAATTCACCCCTCCACTTT. Translation: CASSLVATANSPLHF.

This chain links TRBV10-3 with TRBJ1-6; possibly TRBD1 for D (6 bases). The germline V and J ends were trimmed by 7 bases and 6 bases, with 16 bases remaining between them. The CDR3 is made up of 15 amino acids. CDR1 and CDR2 (germline): ENHRY, SYGVKD. For the CDR3, the DNA is TGTGCCATCAACCAACTGACAGGCGTTAATTCACCCCTCCACTTT. Residues: CAINQLTGVNSPLHF.

The chain has TRBV28 and TRBJ2-5, with a possible D match to TRBD1 (5 bases). Trimming shortened V by 2 bases and J by 2 bases, and 21 bases separated the two germline ends. This CDR3 contains 18 residues. Germline-derived CDR1 and CDR2 are MDHEN and SYDVKM. The CDR3 DNA sequence: TGTGCCAGCAGTTTAGACTTTGGAAGGGGCCACGATCAAGAGACCCAGTACTTC. Protein sequence: CASSLDFGRGHDQETQYF. The complete variable domain, with remaining parts taken from reference TRBV28 and TRBJ2-5, reads DVKVTQSSRYLVKRTGEKVFLECVQDMDHENMFWYRQDPGLGLRLIYFSYDVKMKEKGDIPEGYSVSREKKERFSLILESASTNQTSMYLCASSLDFGRGHDQETQYFGPGTRLLVL.

The chain links TRBV23-1 to TRBJ1-5; possible D gene TRBD1, 5 bases. TRBV23-1 counts as an open reading frame of uncertain function. V gave up 0 bases and J gave up 2 bases, with 8 bases separating them. The CDR3 is 15 residues long. The CDR3 nucleotides read TGCGCCAGCAGTCAATCAGGGGATTGCAATCAGCCCCAGCATTTT. Its translation: CASSQSGDCNQPQHF.

The chain combines TRBV4-1 with TRBJ1-2, with 8 bases matching TRBD1. The ends lost 2 bases at V and 2 bases at J; junction bases unmatched: 4. Germline lookup yields CDR1 MGHRA and CDR2 YSYEKL. This CDR3 spans 15 amino acids. Here the CDR3 reads CASSQTDRENYGYTF. As DNA, the CDR3 is TGCGCCAGCAGCCAAACGGACAGGGAGAACTATGGCTACACCTTC.

The chain carries TRBV19 and TRBJ1-5; the D is unclear. Germline loops: CDR1 LNHDA, CDR2 SQIVND (reference sequence). The CDR3 is 14 residues long. Deletions cut 4 bases from V and 1 base from J, with 8 bases between. The CDR3 coding sequence is TGTGCCAGTAGTAGAGACTGGAGCAATCAGCCCCAGCATTTT. Encoded protein: CASSRDWSNQPQHF.

The genes are TRBV7-9 and TRBJ1-4; D unclear. Germline V gives CDR1 SEHNR, CDR2 FQNEAQ (reference sequence). The CDR3 is 14 residues long. V was clipped by 0 bases and J by 8 bases, with 10 bases between them. CDR3 coding DNA: TGTGCCAGCAGCTTAGCCGGGCCCAGGGAAAAACTGTTTTTT. Translating gives CASSLAGPREKLFF.

The chain links TRBV28 to TRBJ1-2; D gene unclear. Trimming cost V 2 bases and J 4 bases, with 8 bases left between them. The CDR3 totals 13 residues. Germline V lookup: CDR1 MDHEN, CDR2 SYDVKM. DNA for the CDR3: TGTGCCAGCAGTTTAATTGCCGGCTATGGCTACACCTTC. This codes for CASSLIAGYGYTF.

The chain employs TRBV5-1 and TRBJ2-7; D tentatively reads TRBD1 or TRBD2 (5 bases each). The V and J ends lost 6 bases and 5 bases respectively, with 18 bases between them. Germline CDR1 SGHRS, CDR2 YFSETQ. The CDR3 contains 14 residues. DNA of the CDR3: TGCGCCAGCACTCCCGGGACCCTCGTGAACGAGCAGTACTTC. It encodes CASTPGTLVNEQYF.

Concerning this clone itself: The sample holds other DNA sequences that translate to the same CDR3. This sequence joins TRBV19 and TRBJ1-5; weak D call: TRBD1 (5 bases). The CDR3 contains 12 residues. V gave up 6 bases and J gave up 7 bases, with 10 bases separating them. Per germline, CDR1 LNHDA and CDR2 SQIVND (reference sequence). CDR3 sequence: CASRRGDQPQHF. CDR3 coding DNA: TGTGCCAGTAGGAGGGGAGACCAGCCCCAGCATTTT.

J is TRBJ1-5 and V is TRBV9; D gene unclear. The CDR3 has 14 residues. V dropped 0 bases and J dropped 8 bases, with 12 bases sitting between them. Per the germline V gene, CDR1 is SGDLS and CDR2 is YYNGEE. The CDR3 nucleotides read TGTGCCAGCAGCGTAGGTGTTGGGAAAGAGCCCCAGCATTTT. Its protein product is CASSVGVGKEPQHF.

The chain is built from TRBV19 and TRBJ1-1, with D possibly TRBD1 on 6 matching bases. Germline V gene lookup returns CDR1 LNHDA and CDR2 SQIVND (reference sequence). Trimming removed 6 bases from V and 0 bases from J, with 8 bases in between. This CDR3 is 13 amino acids long. CDR3 region: CASRGHLNTEAFF. CDR3 nucleotide sequence: TGTGCCAGTAGGGGACATCTGAACACTGAAGCTTTCTTT. The full variable domain, rest sourced from reference TRBV19 and TRBJ1-1, is DGGITQSPKYLFRKEGQNVTLSCEQNLNHDAMYWYRQDPGQGLRLIYYSQIVNDFQKGDIAEGYSVSREKKESFPLTVTSAQKNPTAFYLCASRGHLNTEAFFGQGTRLTVV.

The genes are TRBV25-1 and TRBJ2-7; 11 nucleotides align to TRBD1. Germline V gene lookup returns CDR1 MGHDK and CDR2 SYGVNS. This CDR3 region has 14 residues. Unmatched junction bases numbered 2, after V lost 1 base and J lost 6 bases. The CDR3 region has the DNA TGTGCCAGCAGTGAATTGGGGACAGGGGGCGAGCAGTACTTC. Encoded protein: CASSELGTGGEQYF.

In the case of this clone: Sequence at one end of the junction differs from germline and may be a read error. The V gene is TRBV11-3, the J gene TRBJ2-7; 8 bases fit TRBD2. The CDR3 covers 15 residues. Per the germline V gene, CDR1 is SGHNT and CDR2 is YENEEA. The CDR3 loop is CASSLDGTREYEQYF. The CDR3 DNA reads as TGTGCCAGCAGCCTAGATGGGACTAGAGAATACGAGCAGTACTTC.

The chain is built from TRBV27 and TRBJ1-5, with 8 nucleotides matching TRBD1. CDR1 is MNHEY, CDR2 SMNVEV, per germline (reference sequence). There are 17 residues in the CDR3. With V trimmed by 0 bases and J by 3 bases, 7 bases remained unmatched. CDR3 region: CASSLSPTGGANQPQHF. The CDR3, as DNA: TGTGCCAGCAGTTTATCCCCTACAGGGGGGGCCAATCAGCCCCAGCATTTT.

The chain is built from TRBV6-5 and TRBJ2-7; D perhaps matches TRBD2 (5 bases). The CDR3 has 15 amino acids. V shed 4 bases and J shed 2 bases, with 15 bases lying between them. Germline CDR1 is MNHEY and CDR2 is SVGAGI. The CDR3 here is CASSSRGALPYEQYF. In DNA, the CDR3 is TGTGCCAGCAGTTCACGGGGAGCCCTCCCCTACGAGCAGTACTTC.

The J gene is TRBJ1-2, the V gene TRBV4-3; TRBD1 might be the D (5 bases). CDR1 and CDR2 from the germline V gene are LGHNA and YSLEER. Trimming cost V 1 base and J 0 bases, with 6 bases left between them. This CDR3 spans 14 amino acids. The CDR3 DNA follows: TGCGCCAGCAGCCAAGGACAGCCTAACTATGGCTACACCTTC. This codes for CASSQGQPNYGYTF.